This TCR beta chain was captured by sequencing in a study of cytomegalovirus exposure and HLA in healthy donors. Whole-study context: In a previous analysis, around 110 million unique TCR beta sequences were found from 150 million to 200 million T cells. General observations from the study: Productive rates of about 87% or about 30% were seen for most TCR beta V segments in an earlier analysis.

The CDR3 is 15 residues long. V shed 1 base and J shed 0 bases, with 10 bases lying between them. In germline, CDR1 is SQVTM, CDR2 ANQGSEA. The PCR used 60 Vbeta and 13 Jbeta primers. Sequenced by immunoSEQ multiplex PCR; TCRdb stores in-frame clones only, minus some. The sample lists roughly 86,000 clones, just over 70% occurring once. On this clone: Its antigen is undetermined.

The specimen was PBMCs. The rearrangement joins TRBV29-1 to TRBJ2-1; the D gene is possibly TRBD2 (6 bases). The clonotype comes from a man aged 55-75 years in good health and CMV-seronegative. The CDR3 loop reads CSVEGGLSSYNEQFF. CDR3 DNA sequence: TGCAGCGTTGAAGGAGGACTAAGCTCCTACAATGAGCAGTTCTTC.